These 27 T cell receptor beta chains originate from one sample sequenced in a study of blood T cell repertoires in COVID-19. The table came from immunoSEQ multiplex PCR; TCRdb's copy has only in-frame clones and leaves some out. The data hold roughly 150,000 clones, with less than 90% observed a single time. Sequenced input: PBMCs or T cells enriched from blood (not recorded which). These receptors came from a woman aged 45-60 years who had recovered from COVID-19.

The rearrangement links TRBV6-5 to TRBJ1-5, with TRBD1 as a possible D gene (6 bases). The CDR3 is made up of 13 amino acids. Germline assignment: CDR1 MNHEY and CDR2 SVGAGI. V lost 6 bases and J lost 2, with 8 bases in between. Written as DNA, the CDR3 is TGTGCCAGCAGGGGACACGGCAATCAGCCCCAGCATTTT. As protein: CASRGHGNQPQHF.

The table lists this clone with a count of one. V and J are TRBV6-5 and TRBJ2-7; no firm D call. Germline V lookup: CDR1 MNHEY, CDR2 SVGAGI. The germline V and J ends were trimmed by 0 bases and 2 bases, with 14 bases remaining between them. The CDR3 has 16 amino acids. The CDR3 DNA reads TGTGCCAGCAGTTACTCGGATATCCGGGTAACCTACGAGCAGTACTTC. It translates to CASSYSDIRVTYEQYF.

V is TRBV19 and J is TRBJ2-7; tentatively, D is TRBD2 (6 bases). Germline V lookup: CDR1 LNHDA, CDR2 SQIVND (reference sequence). CDR3 length equals 11 residues. In nucleotides, the CDR3 is TGTTATCGACTAGGGTTATACGAGCAGTACTTC. It encodes CYRLGLYEQYF.

DNA for the CDR3: TGTGCCAGCAGCTCCACCTGGACTGGATCCAATGAGCAGTTCTTC. Encoded protein: CASSSTWTGSNEQFF. This sequence joins TRBV7-8 and TRBJ2-1, with D perhaps matching TRBD2 (5 bases). This CDR3 contains 15 residues. The V gene lost 4 bases and the J gene lost 6 bases, with 16 bases spanning the gap. CDR1 and CDR2 (germline): SGHVS, FQNEAQ.

This chain links TRBV12-3 or TRBV12-4 with TRBJ1-1; 7 nucleotides agree with TRBD1. Unmatched junction bases numbered 4, after V lost 7 bases and J lost 8 bases. The CDR3 has 11 residues. CDR3 loop: CASTVDREAFF. DNA for the CDR3: TGTGCCAGCACCGTGGACAGGGAAGCTTTCTTT.

V usage is TRBV2 and J usage is TRBJ2-7; unclear D gene. There are 16 residues in the CDR3. Germline V gives CDR1 SNHLY, CDR2 FYNNEI. V was clipped by 6 bases and J by 2 bases, with 20 bases between them. The CDR3 DNA sequence: TGTGCCAGCAGCACCACCAGATCTGACACCCCCTACGAGCAGTACTTC. Its protein product is CASSTTRSDTPYEQYF.

This chain connects TRBV6-1 to TRBJ1-4, with TRBD1 matching 8 bases. This CDR3 spans 16 amino acids. J gave up 3 bases and V 2 bases, and 5 bases lay outside the gene matches. Germline CDR1 is MNHNS and CDR2 is SASEGT. Here the CDR3 reads CASSEFRGRANEKLFF. CDR3 nucleotides: TGTGCCAGCAGTGAATTCAGGGGGCGGGCTAATGAAAAACTGTTTTTT.

This chain links TRBV5-1 with TRBJ1-2, with D possibly matching TRBD1 (6 bases). The V end was cut by 2 bases, the J end by 2 bases, with 16 bases between. CDR3 size: 16 residues. CDR1 is SGHRS, CDR2 YFSETQ, per germline. This CDR3 reads CASSFFSQGINYGYTF. The CDR3 DNA is TGCGCCAGCAGCTTTTTTAGTCAGGGGATAAACTATGGCTACACCTTC.

The CDR3 reads CATSGTSGTDTQYF. In nucleotides, the CDR3 is TGTGCCACCTCCGGGACTAGCGGCACAGATACGCAGTATTTT. The chain joins TRBV24-1 to TRBJ2-3; 10 bases fit TRBD2. V was clipped by 9 bases and J by 1 base; unmatched bases: 3. This CDR3 region has 14 residues. Germline V lookup: CDR1 KGHDR, CDR2 SFDVKD.

The rearrangement links TRBV12-3 or TRBV12-4 to TRBJ1-2; D not certain. Trimming took off 3 bases at V and 8 bases at J, with 13 bases between the two ends. The CDR3 has 13 amino acids. This CDR3 reads CASSFLRTSGYTF. CDR3 DNA sequence: TGTGCCAGCAGTTTTCTCCGGACTTCAGGCTACACCTTC.

The genes are TRBV19 and TRBJ2-1; 9 bases fit TRBD1. Trimming removed 6 bases from V and 8 bases from J; junction bases left unmatched: 8. This CDR3 comprises 14 residues. Per germline, CDR1 LNHDA and CDR2 SQIVND (reference sequence). Here the CDR3 reads CASRNTGQGDEQFF. CDR3 nucleotide sequence: TGTGCCAGTAGGAACACGGGACAGGGCGATGAGCAGTTCTTC.

The chain couples TRBV16 to TRBJ2-1; 11 bases are shared with TRBD2. V dropped 2 bases and J dropped 8; count of bases not matched to a gene: 5. This CDR3 is built from 15 residues. CDR1 is KGHSY and CDR2 is FQNENV in the germline V gene. The CDR3 DNA sequence: TGTGCCAGCAGCCAAACTAGCGGGAGCAAACATGAGCAGTTCTTC. Translating it yields CASSQTSGSKHEQFF.

The J gene is TRBJ2-7, the V gene TRBV29-1; 10 bases are a match to TRBD1. The CDR3 is 15 amino acids. Germline CDR1 reads SQVTM; CDR2 reads ANQGSEA. The ends lost 5 bases at V and 4 bases at J; junction bases unmatched: 11. The DNA for the CDR3 is TGCAGCGTTACGGGGGCCGGGACAGGGGTTTACGAGCAGTACTTC. Translating gives CSVTGAGTGVYEQYF.

In nucleotides, the CDR3 is TGTGCCAGCAGCGGCGGGTCCTCCGGATGGTATGGCTACACCTTC. Residues: CASSGGSSGWYGYTF. This chain links TRBV28 with TRBJ1-2; D is unresolved. The V gene's germline CDR1 is MDHEN and CDR2 SYDVKM. With 6 bases removed from V and 5 bases from J, the gap between germline ends came to 19 bases. The CDR3 totals 15 residues.

The CDR3 spells CASSLGTSGREQFF. In DNA form, the CDR3 reads TGCGCCAGCAGCTTGGGGACTAGCGGTCGTGAGCAGTTCTTC. The V call is TRBV5-1, the J call TRBJ2-1; 10 positions match TRBD2. The CDR3 covers 14 residues. Germline V gene sequence: CDR1 SGHRS, CDR2 YFSETQ. With 0 bases clipped from V and 9 bases from J, the junction kept 3 bases outside the gene matches.

The rearrangement links TRBV2 to TRBJ2-4; tentative D call: TRBD2 (6 bases). V was clipped by 7 bases and J by 0 bases, with 7 bases between them. This CDR3 is built from 13 residues. Germline V gene data show CDR1 as SNHLY and CDR2 as FYNNEI. The DNA of the CDR3 is TGTGCCAGCATGGGACTAGCCAAAAACATTCAGTACTTC. Translated: CASMGLAKNIQYF. Complete variable domain (other parts from reference TRBV2 and TRBJ2-4): EPEVTQTPSHQVTQMGQEVILRCVPISNHLYFYWYRQILGQKVEFLVSFYNNEISEKSEIFDDQFSVERPDGSNFTLKIRSTKLEDSAMYFCASMGLAKNIQYFGAGTRLSVL.

V and J are TRBV28 and TRBJ1-5, with 10 bases fitting TRBD1. CDR1 and CDR2 (germline): MDHEN, SYDVKM. J gave up 6 bases and V 7 bases, and 9 bases lay outside the gene matches. The CDR3 is 15 residues long. The CDR3 DNA sequence: TGTGCCAGCACCGACGGACAGGGGGTAAGTCAGCCCCAGCATTTT. It encodes CASTDGQGVSQPQHF.

The J gene is TRBJ2-2, the V gene TRBV25-1; D is ambiguous. V shed 2 bases and J shed 0 bases, with 4 bases lying between them. The CDR3 spans 14 residues. CDR1 MGHDK and CDR2 SYGVNS come from the germline V gene. The CDR3 DNA follows: TGTGCCAGCAGTGAAGGGCCGAACACCGGGGAGCTGTTTTTT. Amino acid sequence: CASSEGPNTGELFF.

The rearrangement joins TRBV9 to TRBJ1-6; no firm D call. Germline V gene data show CDR1 as SGDLS and CDR2 as YYNGEE. V dropped 0 bases and J dropped 5 bases, with 9 bases sitting between them. The CDR3 covers 15 residues. The CDR3 is CASSVVPQNNSPLHF. DNA for the CDR3: TGTGCCAGCAGCGTAGTTCCACAGAATAATTCACCCCTCCACTTT.

The V call is TRBV10-3, the J call TRBJ1-2; the match to TRBD1 covers 10 bases. Germline loops: CDR1 ENHRY, CDR2 SYGVKD. V shed 0 bases, J shed 5 bases, and the junction held 3 bases outside the gene matches. The CDR3 contains 15 residues. CDR3 region: CAISESGTGEYGYTF. The CDR3 coding sequence is TGTGCCATCAGTGAGTCGGGGACAGGGGAGTATGGCTACACCTTC.

The chain links TRBV29-1 to TRBJ2-3; 12 bases line up with TRBD2. V trimming: 5 bases; J trimming: 6 bases; junction bases outside the gene matches: 6. The CDR3 is made up of 14 amino acids. Germline assignment: CDR1 SQVTM and CDR2 ANQGSEA. CDR3 region: CSVPTSGGFDTQYF. CDR3 sequence (DNA): TGCAGCGTTCCCACTAGCGGGGGGTTCGATACGCAGTATTTT.

This chain connects TRBV28 to TRBJ1-4, with TRBD1 matching over 10 bases. CDR3 size: 15 residues. CDR1 is MDHEN and CDR2 is SYDVKM in the germline V gene. Trimming removed 2 bases from V and 10 bases from J; junction bases left unmatched: 7. The DNA for the CDR3 is TGTGCCAGCAGTTTAGTGCGGACAGGGGGAAGAAAACTGTTTTTT. It yields the protein CASSLVRTGGRKLFF.

V usage is TRBV7-9 and J usage is TRBJ1-6; TRBD1 is a possible D gene (5 bases). CDR1 and CDR2 (germline): SEHNR, FQNEAQ (reference sequence). The CDR3 extends over 14 amino acids. Trimming stripped 3 bases from V and 9 bases from J, with 12 bases between. CDR3 sequence (DNA): TGTGCCAGCAGCTTCAGGGCCGCCGGTTCACCCCTCCACTTT. This codes for CASSFRAAGSPLHF.

V is TRBV28 and J is TRBJ2-7; D is perhaps TRBD1 (6 bases). Trimming stripped 5 bases from V and 0 bases from J, with 11 bases between. The CDR3 has 14 amino acids. The germline V gene encodes CDR1 MDHEN and CDR2 SYDVKM. The CDR3 is CASSGPGHSYEQYF. CDR3 in DNA: TGTGCCAGCAGTGGACCGGGACACTCCTACGAGCAGTACTTC.

The chain joins TRBV28 to TRBJ2-5; 10 bases fit TRBD2. J lost 2 bases, V lost 2 bases, and 5 bases had no gene match. Germline assignment: CDR1 MDHEN and CDR2 SYDVKM. The CDR3 totals 16 residues. The CDR3 here is CASSLEPAGGQETQYF. The DNA for the CDR3 is TGTGCCAGCAGTTTAGAACCAGCGGGAGGGCAAGAGACCCAGTACTTC.

The chain carries TRBV28 and TRBJ2-1, with a tentative D call TRBD2 (5 bases). The V end was cut by 6 bases, the J end by 6 bases, with 9 bases between. Germline V gene lookup returns CDR1 MDHEN and CDR2 SYDVKM. The CDR3 is 12 residues long. The CDR3 DNA is TGTGCCAGCAGACCCACTAGCAATGAGCAGTTCTTC. Amino acid sequence: CASRPTSNEQFF. The variable domain in full, completed from reference TRBV28 and TRBJ2-1, reads DVKVTQSSRYLVKRTGEKVFLECVQDMDHENMFWYRQDPGLGLRLIYFSYDVKMKEKGDIPEGYSVSREKKERFSLILESASTNQTSMYLCASRPTSNEQFFGPGTRLTVL.

This rearrangement joins TRBV6-5 to TRBJ1-2; D is possibly TRBD1 (5 bases). Trimming cost V 6 bases and J 5 bases, with 7 bases left between them. The CDR3 is made up of 11 amino acids. CDR1 and CDR2 (germline): MNHEY, SVGAGI. The CDR3 reads CASRDTYGYTF. In nucleotides, the CDR3 is TGTGCCAGCAGGGACACGTATGGCTACACCTTC.